This TCR beta chain was identified during a study of T cell responses to AZD1222 COVID-19 vaccine. TCRdb's copy holds only in-frame clones and misses some; the assay was immunoSEQ multiplex PCR. Of 90,000 to 150,000 clones in the sample, 70% to 90% were seen once. The germline V gene has CDR1 LGHDT and CDR2 YNNKEL (reference sequence). Trimming pared 10 bases from V and 6 bases from J, leaving 13 bases between. The CDR3 loop spans 12 amino acids. The sequences come from peripheral blood, collected on day 0 of AZD1222 vaccination. This clonotype was sampled from an adult in good health. This chain uses TRBV3-1 (or the pseudogene TRBV3-2) with TRBJ1-5, with D possibly TRBD1 on 5 matching bases. The CDR3 is CATGGTGQPQHF. CDR3 DNA: TGTGCCACCGGAGGTACAGGTCAGCCCCAGCATTTT.